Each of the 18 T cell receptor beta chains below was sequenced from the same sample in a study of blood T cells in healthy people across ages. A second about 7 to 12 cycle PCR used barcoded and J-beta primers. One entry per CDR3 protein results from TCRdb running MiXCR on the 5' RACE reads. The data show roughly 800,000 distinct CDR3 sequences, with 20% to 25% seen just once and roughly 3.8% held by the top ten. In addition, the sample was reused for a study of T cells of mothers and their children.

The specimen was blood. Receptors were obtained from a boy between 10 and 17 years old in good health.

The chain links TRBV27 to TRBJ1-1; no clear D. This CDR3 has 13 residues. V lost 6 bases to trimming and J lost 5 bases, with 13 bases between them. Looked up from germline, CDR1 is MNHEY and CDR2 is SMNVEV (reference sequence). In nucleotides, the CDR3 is TGTGCCAGCAGCGTTACAAGGCAAACTGAAGCTTTCTTT. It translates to CASSVTRQTEAFF.

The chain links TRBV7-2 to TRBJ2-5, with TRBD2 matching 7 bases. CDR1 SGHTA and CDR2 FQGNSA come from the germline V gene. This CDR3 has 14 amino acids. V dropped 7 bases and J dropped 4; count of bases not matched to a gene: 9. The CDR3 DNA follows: TGTGCCAGCACTCAGCGGGGTGGGACAGAGACCCAGTACTTC. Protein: CASTQRGGTETQYF.

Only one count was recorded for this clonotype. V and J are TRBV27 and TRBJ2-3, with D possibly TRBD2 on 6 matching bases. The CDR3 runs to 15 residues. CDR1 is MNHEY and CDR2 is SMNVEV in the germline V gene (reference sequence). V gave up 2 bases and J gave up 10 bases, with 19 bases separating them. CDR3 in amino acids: CASSLGDGGWGAQYF. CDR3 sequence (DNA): TGTGCCAGCAGTTTAGGGGACGGGGGTTGGGGTGCGCAGTATTTT.

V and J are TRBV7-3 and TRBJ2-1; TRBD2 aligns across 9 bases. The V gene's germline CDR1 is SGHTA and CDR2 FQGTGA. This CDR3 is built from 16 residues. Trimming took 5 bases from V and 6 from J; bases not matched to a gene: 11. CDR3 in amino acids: CASSRLPSGTRNEQFF. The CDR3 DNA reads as TGTGCCAGCAGCCGGCTCCCTAGCGGGACGCGCAATGAGCAGTTCTTC.

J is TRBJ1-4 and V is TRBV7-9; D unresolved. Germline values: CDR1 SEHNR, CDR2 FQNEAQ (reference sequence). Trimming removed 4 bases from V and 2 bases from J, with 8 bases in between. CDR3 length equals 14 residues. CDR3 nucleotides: TGTGCCAGCAGCTCCCGGGCCACTAATGAAAAACTGTTTTTT. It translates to CASSSRATNEKLFF.

CDR3 loop: CASSGTPHRARGWGQYF. The DNA for the CDR3 is TGTGCCAGCAGTGGAACCCCCCACAGGGCTAGGGGGTGGGGGCAGTACTTC. The chain recombines TRBV28 with TRBJ2-5, with D perhaps TRBD1 (6 bases). The CDR3 has 17 amino acids. V gave up 5 bases and J gave up 11 bases, with 30 bases separating them. The germline V gene encodes CDR1 MDHEN and CDR2 SYDVKM.

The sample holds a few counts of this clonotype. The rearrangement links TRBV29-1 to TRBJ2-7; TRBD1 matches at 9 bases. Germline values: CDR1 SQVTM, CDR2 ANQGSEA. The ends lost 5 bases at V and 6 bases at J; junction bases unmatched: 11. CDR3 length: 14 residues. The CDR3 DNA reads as TGCAGCGTTCATATCCCAGGACAGGGGACCGAGCAGTACTTC. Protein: CSVHIPGQGTEQYF.

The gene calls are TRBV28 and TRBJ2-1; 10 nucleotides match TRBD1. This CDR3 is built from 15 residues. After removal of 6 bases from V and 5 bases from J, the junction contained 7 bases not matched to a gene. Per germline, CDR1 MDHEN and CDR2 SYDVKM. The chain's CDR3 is CASRPGTGDNNEQFF. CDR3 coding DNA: TGTGCCAGCAGGCCGGGGACAGGGGACAACAATGAGCAGTTCTTC.

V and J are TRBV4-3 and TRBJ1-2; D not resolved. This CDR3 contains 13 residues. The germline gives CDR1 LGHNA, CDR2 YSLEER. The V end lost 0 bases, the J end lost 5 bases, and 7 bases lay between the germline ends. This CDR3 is CASSQDVGYGYTF. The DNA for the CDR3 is TGCGCCAGCAGCCAAGATGTGGGTTATGGCTACACCTTC.

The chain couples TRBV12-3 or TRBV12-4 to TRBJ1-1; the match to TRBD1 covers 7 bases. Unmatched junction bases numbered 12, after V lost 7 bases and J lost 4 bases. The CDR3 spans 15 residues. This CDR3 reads CASTLTGTRFTEAFF. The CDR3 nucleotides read TGTGCCAGCACCCTGACAGGGACAAGGTTCACTGAAGCTTTCTTT.

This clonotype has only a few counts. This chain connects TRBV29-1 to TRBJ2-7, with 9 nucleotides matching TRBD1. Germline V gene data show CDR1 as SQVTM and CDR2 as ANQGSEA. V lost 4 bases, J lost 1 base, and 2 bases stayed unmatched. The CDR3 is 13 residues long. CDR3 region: CSVGTGASYEQYF. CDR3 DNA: TGCAGCGTTGGGACAGGGGCTTCCTACGAGCAGTACTTC.

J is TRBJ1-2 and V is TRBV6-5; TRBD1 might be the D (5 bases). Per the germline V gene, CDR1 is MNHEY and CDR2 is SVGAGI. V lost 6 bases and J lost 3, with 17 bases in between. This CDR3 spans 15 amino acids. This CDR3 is CASRFGGGRHYGYTF. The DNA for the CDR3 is TGTGCCAGCAGGTTTGGGGGGGGACGCCACTATGGCTACACCTTC.

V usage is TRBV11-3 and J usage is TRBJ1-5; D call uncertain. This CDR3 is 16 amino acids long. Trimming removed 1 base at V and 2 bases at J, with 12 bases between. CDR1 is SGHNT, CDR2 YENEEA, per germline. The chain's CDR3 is CASSLVGGIGNQPQHF. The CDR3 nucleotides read TGTGCCAGCAGCTTAGTTGGTGGGATCGGCAATCAGCCCCAGCATTTT.

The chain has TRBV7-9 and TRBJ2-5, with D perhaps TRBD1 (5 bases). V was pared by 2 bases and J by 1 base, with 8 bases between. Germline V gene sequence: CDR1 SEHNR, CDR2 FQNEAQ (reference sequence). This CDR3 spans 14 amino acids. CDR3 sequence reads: CASSLSTVQETQYF. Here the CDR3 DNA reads TGTGCCAGCAGCTTATCGACAGTCCAAGAGACCCAGTACTTC.

This CDR3 reads CASRAAYNEQFF. CDR3 bases: TGTGCCAGCAGGGCGGCCTACAATGAGCAGTTCTTC. The rearrangement joins TRBV27 to TRBJ2-1, with D unresolved. Germline CDR1 and CDR2: MNHEY and SMNVEV (reference sequence). The V end lost 6 bases, the J end lost 2 bases, and 5 bases lay between the germline ends. This CDR3 comprises 12 residues.

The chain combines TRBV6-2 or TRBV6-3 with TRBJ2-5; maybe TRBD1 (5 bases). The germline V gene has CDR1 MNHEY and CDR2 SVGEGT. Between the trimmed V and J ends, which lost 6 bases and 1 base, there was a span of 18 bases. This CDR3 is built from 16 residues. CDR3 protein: CASSNPLIGVQETQYF. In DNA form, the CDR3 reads TGTGCCAGCAGCAACCCGCTCATAGGGGTCCAAGAGACCCAGTACTTC.

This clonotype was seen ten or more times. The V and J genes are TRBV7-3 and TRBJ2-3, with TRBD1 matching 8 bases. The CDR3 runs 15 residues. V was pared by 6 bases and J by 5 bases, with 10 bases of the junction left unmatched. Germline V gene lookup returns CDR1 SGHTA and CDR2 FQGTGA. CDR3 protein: CASSPQGASIDTQYF. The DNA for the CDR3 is TGTGCCAGCAGTCCTCAGGGGGCCTCGATAGATACGCAGTATTTT.

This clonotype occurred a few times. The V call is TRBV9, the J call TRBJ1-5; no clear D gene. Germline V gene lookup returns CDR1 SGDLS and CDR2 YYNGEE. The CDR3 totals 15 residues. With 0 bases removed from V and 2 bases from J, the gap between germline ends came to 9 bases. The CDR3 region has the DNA TGTGCCAGCAGCGTAGTCCGGGGATGCAATCAGCCCCAGCATTTT. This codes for CASSVVRGCNQPQHF.